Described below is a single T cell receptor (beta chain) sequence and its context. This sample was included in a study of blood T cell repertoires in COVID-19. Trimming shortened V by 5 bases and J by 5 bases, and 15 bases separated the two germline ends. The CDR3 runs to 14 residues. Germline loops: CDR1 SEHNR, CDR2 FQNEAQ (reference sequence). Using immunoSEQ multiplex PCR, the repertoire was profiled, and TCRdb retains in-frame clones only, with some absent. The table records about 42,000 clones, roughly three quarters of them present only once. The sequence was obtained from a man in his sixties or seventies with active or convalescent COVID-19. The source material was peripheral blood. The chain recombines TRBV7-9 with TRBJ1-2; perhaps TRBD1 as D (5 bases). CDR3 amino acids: CASSPGELSYGYTF. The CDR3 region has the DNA TGTGCCAGCAGCCCGGGGGAATTAAGTTATGGCTACACCTTC.